Sequencing of this T cell receptor (beta chain) was carried out in a study of identical twins. This clonotype was counted between two and nine times. V shed 3 bases and J shed 5 bases, with 19 bases lying between them. Per germline, CDR1 SGHAT and CDR2 FQNNGV. The CDR3 totals 16 residues. Addition of a universal primer site occurred through template switching, and cDNA carried unique molecular identifiers. Using its own MiXCR run on the 5' RACE reads, TCRdb lists one record per CDR3 protein. The table has under 1 million distinct CDR3 sequences, 9% to 15% seen once. These data also formed part of another study, on yellow fever vaccine responses in identical twins. From that report: Reports say the vaccine T cell response in twins looked partly convergent and partly personalized.

This TCR was sampled from a woman younger than 30 in good health. Sequencing was done on a sample of PBMCs. V gene TRBV11-2 combines with J gene TRBJ2-5, with D perhaps matching TRBD2 (5 bases). The CDR3 here is CASSLHSARGMETQYF. The CDR3 DNA is TGTGCCAGCAGCTTGCACTCCGCGAGAGGGATGGAGACCCAGTACTTC.